This T cell receptor beta chain was sequenced during a study of OX40 agonist ivuxolimab in advanced cancers. Across the whole study: In three patients, partial responses were observed, one with hepatocellular carcinoma and two with cutaneous melanoma.

Findings and limits, study-wide: Clones of CD4+ and CD8+ blood T cells grew by week 6 at doses of 0.1 to 3.0 mg/kg. The study found among the lowest clonal expansion in partial responders at 0.1-3.0 mg/kg.

Generated by immunoSEQ multiplex PCR, the TCRdb table keeps only in-frame clones and is missing some. The table records about 62,000 clones, roughly 82% of them present only once. Any history of autoimmune disease or systemic immunosuppression disqualified patients. Notes on this clone: Its antigen is currently unknown.

Looked up from germline, CDR1 is SEHNR and CDR2 is FQNEAQ (reference sequence). There are 14 residues in the CDR3. V shed 5 bases, J shed 4 bases, and the junction held 8 bases outside the gene matches. V usage is TRBV7-9 and J usage is TRBJ2-7, with TRBD1 identical over 7 bases. The sequence was collected from an adult with an advanced solid tumor such as melanoma, head and neck, liver or kidney cancer. The sequences come from CD4+ or CD8+ T cells sorted from blood, collected in a trial of the OX40 agonist ivuxolimab. CDR3 nucleotide sequence: TGTGCCAGCAGCCAGGGGGACAGATTGTACGAGCAGTACTTC. This sequence encodes CASSQGDRLYEQYF.